Many counts were recorded for the clone carrying this T cell receptor beta chain. These data are taken from a study of regulatory T cells in long-lasting Graves disease. Arm-PCR with iRepertoire HTBI primers amplified the CDR3 regions for these TCR beta libraries. TCRdb re-called the multiplex PCR reads through MiXCR, storing one row per CDR3 protein. Of approximately 400,000 distinct CDR3 sequences listed, approximately 16% are singletons. Germline V gene data show CDR1 as SGHAT and CDR2 as FQNNGV. Between the trimmed V and J ends, which lost 5 bases and 3 bases, there was a span of 12 bases. This CDR3 has 14 amino acids. The time point was: newly diagnosed GD, antithyroid drugs for less than 3 months. RNA extracted from PBMCs served as the sequencing template. These data also featured in a second study, about T cells in Graves' hyperthyroidism and ophthalmopathy. As that study records: Patients aged 18 to 65 had newly diagnosed hyperthyroidism lasting under 2 months.

This receptor was taken from a middle-aged woman with Graves disease. Sequenced here: peripheral blood mononuclear cells (PBMCs), sampled at new diagnosis, from a patient treated with antithyroid drugs. The genes are TRBV11-2 and TRBJ2-3; D uncertain. CDR3 DNA: TGTGCCAGCAGCCCTAAGGGTCCTACAGATACGCAGTATTTT. Encoded protein: CASSPKGPTDTQYF.